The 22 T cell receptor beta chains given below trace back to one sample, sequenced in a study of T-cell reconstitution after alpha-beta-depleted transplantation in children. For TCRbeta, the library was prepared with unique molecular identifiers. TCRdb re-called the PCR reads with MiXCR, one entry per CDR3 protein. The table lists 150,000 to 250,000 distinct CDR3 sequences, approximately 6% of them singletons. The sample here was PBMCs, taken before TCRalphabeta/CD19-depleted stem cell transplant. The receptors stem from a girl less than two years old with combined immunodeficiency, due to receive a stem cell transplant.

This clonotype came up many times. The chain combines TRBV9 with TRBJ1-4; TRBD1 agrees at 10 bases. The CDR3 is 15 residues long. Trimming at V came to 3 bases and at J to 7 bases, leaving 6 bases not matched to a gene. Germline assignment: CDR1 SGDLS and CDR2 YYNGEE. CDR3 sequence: CASSASGTGVEKLFF. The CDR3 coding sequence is TGTGCCAGCAGCGCGAGTGGGACAGGGGTTGAAAAACTGTTTTTT.

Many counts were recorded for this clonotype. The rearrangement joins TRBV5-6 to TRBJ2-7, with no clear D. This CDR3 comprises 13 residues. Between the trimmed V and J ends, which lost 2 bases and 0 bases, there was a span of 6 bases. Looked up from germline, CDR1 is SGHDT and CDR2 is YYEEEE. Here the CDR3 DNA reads TGTGCCAGCAGCTTCCTAACCTCCTACGAGCAGTACTTC. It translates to CASSFLTSYEQYF.

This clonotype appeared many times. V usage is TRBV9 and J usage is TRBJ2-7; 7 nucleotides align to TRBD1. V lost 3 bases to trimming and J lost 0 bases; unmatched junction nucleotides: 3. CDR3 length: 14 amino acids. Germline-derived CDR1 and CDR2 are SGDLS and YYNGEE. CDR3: CASSETGSSYEQYF. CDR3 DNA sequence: TGTGCCAGCAGCGAGACAGGGAGCTCCTACGAGCAGTACTTC.

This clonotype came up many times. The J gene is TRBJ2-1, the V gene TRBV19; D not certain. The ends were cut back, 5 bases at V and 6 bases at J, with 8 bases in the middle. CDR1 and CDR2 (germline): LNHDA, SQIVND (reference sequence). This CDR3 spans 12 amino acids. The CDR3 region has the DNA TGTGCCAGTAGTGCTCGGAGCAATGAGCAGTTCTTC. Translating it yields CASSARSNEQFF.

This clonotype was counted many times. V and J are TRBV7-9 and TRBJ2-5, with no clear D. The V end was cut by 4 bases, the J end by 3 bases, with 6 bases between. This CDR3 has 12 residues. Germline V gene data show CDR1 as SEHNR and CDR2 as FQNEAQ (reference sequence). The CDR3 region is CASSSIKETQYF. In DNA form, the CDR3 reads TGTGCCAGCAGCTCAATTAAAGAGACCCAGTACTTC.

CDR3: CASSQERRGQGGNEQFF. The DNA for the CDR3 is TGTGCCAGCAGCCAAGAAAGAAGGGGCCAGGGGGGTAATGAGCAGTTCTTC. The chain recombines TRBV4-2 with TRBJ2-1; D might be TRBD1 (7 bases). The CDR3 consists of 17 residues. V was pared by 0 bases and J by 7 bases, with 19 bases between. In germline, CDR1 is LGHNA, CDR2 YNFKEQ.

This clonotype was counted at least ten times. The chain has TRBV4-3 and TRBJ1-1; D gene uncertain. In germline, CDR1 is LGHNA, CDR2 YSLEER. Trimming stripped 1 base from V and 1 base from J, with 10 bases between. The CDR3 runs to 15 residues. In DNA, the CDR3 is TGCGCCAGCAGCCAAGGCCCAGGACCGAACACTGAAGCTTTCTTT. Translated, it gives CASSQGPGPNTEAFF.

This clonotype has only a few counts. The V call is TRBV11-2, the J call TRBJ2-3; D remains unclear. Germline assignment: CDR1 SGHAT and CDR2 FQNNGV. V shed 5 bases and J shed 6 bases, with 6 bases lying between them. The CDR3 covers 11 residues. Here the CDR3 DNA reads TGTGCCAGCAGCGTCGGCGATACGCAGTATTTT. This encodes CASSVGDTQYF.

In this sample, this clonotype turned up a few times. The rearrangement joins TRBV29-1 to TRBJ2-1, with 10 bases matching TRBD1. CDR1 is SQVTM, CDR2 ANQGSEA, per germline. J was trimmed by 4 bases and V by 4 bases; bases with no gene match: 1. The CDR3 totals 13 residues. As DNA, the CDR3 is TGCAGCGTTGGACAGGGGGCGTACAATGAGCAGTTCTTC. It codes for CSVGQGAYNEQFF.

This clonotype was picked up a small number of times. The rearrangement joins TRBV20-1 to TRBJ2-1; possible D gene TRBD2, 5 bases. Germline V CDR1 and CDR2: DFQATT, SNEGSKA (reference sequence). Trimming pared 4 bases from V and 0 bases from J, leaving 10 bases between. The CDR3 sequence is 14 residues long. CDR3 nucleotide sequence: TGCAGTGCTACCCTTGGGAGCTCCTACAATGAGCAGTTCTTC. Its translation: CSATLGSSYNEQFF.

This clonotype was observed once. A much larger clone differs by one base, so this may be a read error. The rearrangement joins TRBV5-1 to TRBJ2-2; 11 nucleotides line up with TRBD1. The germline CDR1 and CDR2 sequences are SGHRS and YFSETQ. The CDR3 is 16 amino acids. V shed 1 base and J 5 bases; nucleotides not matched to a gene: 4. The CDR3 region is CASSLWGQGETGELFF. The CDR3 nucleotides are TGCGCCAGCAGCTTGTGGGGACAGGGGGAGACCGGGGAGCTGTTTTTT.

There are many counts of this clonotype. The CDR3 region has the DNA TGTGCCAGCAGCTTAGTCGGTACACAAACCGAGCAGTACTTC. Amino acids: CASSLVGTQTEQYF. The chain combines TRBV7-6 with TRBJ2-7; unclear D gene. Germline CDR1 and CDR2: SGHVS and FNYEAQ. There are 14 residues in the CDR3. Deletions cut 1 base from V and 6 bases from J, with 13 bases between. Combining the CDR3 with reference TRBV7-6 and TRBJ2-7 gives the whole variable domain GAGVSQSPRYKVTKRGQDVALRCDPISGHVSLYWYRQALGQGPEFLTYFNYEAQQDKSGLPNDRFSAERPEGSISTLTIQRTEQRDSAMYRCASSLVGTQTEQYFGPGTRLTVT.

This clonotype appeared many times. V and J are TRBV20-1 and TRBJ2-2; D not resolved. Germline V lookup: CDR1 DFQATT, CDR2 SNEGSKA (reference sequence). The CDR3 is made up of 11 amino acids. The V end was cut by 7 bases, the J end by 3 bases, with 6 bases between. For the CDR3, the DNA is TGCAGTGTTCTGGACACCGGGGAGCTGTTTTTT. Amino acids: CSVLDTGELFF.

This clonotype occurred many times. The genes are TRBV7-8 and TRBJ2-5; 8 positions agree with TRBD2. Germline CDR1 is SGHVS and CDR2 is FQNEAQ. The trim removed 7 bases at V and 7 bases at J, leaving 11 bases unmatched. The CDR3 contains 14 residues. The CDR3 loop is CASTSGGLDRTQYF. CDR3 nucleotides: TGTGCCAGCACATCGGGGGGGCTAGACCGGACCCAGTACTTC. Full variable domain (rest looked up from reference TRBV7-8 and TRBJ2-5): GAGVSQSPRYKVAKRGQDVALRCDPISGHVSLFWYQQALGQGPEFLTYFQNEAQLDKSGLPSDRFFAERPEGSVSTLKIQRTQQEDSAVYLCASTSGGLDRTQYFGPGTRLLVL.

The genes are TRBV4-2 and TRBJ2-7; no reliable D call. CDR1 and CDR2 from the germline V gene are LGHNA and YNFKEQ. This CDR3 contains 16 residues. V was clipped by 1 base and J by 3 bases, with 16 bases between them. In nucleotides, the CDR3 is TGTGCCAGCAGCCAAGTACTGGACGTGAACTACTACGAGCAGTACTTC. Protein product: CASSQVLDVNYYEQYF.

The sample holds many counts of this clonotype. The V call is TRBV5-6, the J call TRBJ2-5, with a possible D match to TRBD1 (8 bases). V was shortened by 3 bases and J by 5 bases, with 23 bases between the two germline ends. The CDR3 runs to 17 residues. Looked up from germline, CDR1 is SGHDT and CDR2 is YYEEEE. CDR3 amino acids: CASSSYRGGAGGETQYF. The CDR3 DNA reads TGTGCCAGCAGCTCCTACAGGGGGGGAGCCGGGGGGGAGACCCAGTACTTC. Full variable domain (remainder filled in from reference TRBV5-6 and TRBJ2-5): DAGVTQSPTHLIKTRGQQVTLRCSPKSGHDTVSWYQQALGQGPQFIFQYYEEEERQRGNFPDRFSGHQFPNYSSELNVNALLLGDSALYLCASSSYRGGAGGETQYFGPGTRLLVL.

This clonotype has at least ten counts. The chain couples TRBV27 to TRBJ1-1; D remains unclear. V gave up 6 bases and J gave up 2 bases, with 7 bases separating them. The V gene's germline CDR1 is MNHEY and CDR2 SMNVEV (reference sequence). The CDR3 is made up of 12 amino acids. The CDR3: CASSAVNTEAFF. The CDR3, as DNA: TGTGCCAGCAGCGCCGTAAACACTGAAGCTTTCTTT.

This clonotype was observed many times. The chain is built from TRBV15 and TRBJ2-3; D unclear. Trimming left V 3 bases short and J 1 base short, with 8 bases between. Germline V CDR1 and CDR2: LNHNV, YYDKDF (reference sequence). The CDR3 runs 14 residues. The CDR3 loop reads CATSSTTGTDTQYF. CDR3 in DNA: TGTGCCACCAGCAGTACTACTGGCACAGATACGCAGTATTTT.

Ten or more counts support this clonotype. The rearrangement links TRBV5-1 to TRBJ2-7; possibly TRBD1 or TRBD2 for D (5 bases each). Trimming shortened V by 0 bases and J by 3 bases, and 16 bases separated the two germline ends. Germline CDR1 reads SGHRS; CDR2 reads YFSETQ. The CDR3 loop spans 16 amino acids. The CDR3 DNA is TGCGCCAGCAGCTTGGCCCTAGGGACGGTACTCTACGAGCAGTACTTC. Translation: CASSLALGTVLYEQYF. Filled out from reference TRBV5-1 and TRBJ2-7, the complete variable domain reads KAGVTQTPRYLIKTRGQQVTLSCSPISGHRSVSWYQQTPGQGLQFLFEYFSETQRNKGNFPGRFSGRQFSNSRSEMNVSTLELGDSALYLCASSLALGTVLYEQYFGPGTRLTVT.

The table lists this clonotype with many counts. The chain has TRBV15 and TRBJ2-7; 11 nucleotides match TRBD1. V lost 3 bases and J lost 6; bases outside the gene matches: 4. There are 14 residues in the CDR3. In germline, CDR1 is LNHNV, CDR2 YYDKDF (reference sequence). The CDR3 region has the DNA TGTGCCACCAGCAGCAGGACAGGGGGCAGCGAGCAGTACTTC. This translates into CATSSRTGGSEQYF.

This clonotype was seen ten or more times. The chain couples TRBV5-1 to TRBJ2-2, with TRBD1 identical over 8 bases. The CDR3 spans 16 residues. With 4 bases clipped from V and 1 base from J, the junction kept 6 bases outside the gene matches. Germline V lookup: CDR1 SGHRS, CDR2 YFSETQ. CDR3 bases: TGCGCCAGCAGCAGGCCCGGGACAGGGAACACCGGGGAGCTGTTTTTT. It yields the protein CASSRPGTGNTGELFF.

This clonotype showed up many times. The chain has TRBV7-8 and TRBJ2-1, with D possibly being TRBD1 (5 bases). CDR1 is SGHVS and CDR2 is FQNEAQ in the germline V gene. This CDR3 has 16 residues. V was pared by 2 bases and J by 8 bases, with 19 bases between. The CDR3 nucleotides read TGTGCCAGCAGCTTAACCAGGATAGTACTCAGGGATGAGCAGTTCTTC. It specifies CASSLTRIVLRDEQFF. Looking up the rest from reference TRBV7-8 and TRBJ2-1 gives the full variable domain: GAGVSQSPRYKVAKRGQDVALRCDPISGHVSLFWYQQALGQGPEFLTYFQNEAQLDKSGLPSDRFFAERPEGSVSTLKIQRTQQEDSAVYLCASSLTRIVLRDEQFFGPGTRLTVL.